A single sample gave rise to the 8 T cell receptor beta chains below, sequenced in a study of blood T cells in healthy people across ages. The authors ran a second PCR of 7 to 11 cycles using a sample-barcoded 5' primer and a J-beta primer mix. TCRdb analysed the 5' RACE reads with MiXCR anew, one entry per CDR3 protein. The table shows about 1.1 million distinct CDR3 sequences, with roughly two fifths occurring only once. The sample comprised blood. All receptors derive from a young man in good health.

The chain combines TRBV3-1 with TRBJ2-7; 8 bases agree with TRBD2. The CDR3 runs 15 residues. Per the germline V gene, CDR1 is LGHDT and CDR2 is YNNKEL (reference sequence). J lost 3 bases, V lost 2 bases, and 6 bases had no gene match. The CDR3 region has the DNA TGTGCCAGCAGCCAACCGCTAGCGGGTTTCTACGAGCAGTACTTC. This gives the protein CASSQPLAGFYEQYF.

The chain combines TRBV12-3 or TRBV12-4 with TRBJ1-1; D remains unclear. V was cut by 5 bases and J by 6 bases, with 10 bases left in between. CDR3 length: 12 amino acids. The CDR3 nucleotides are TGTGCCAGCAGTGCCATCCGCTCTGAAGCTTTCTTT. This gives the protein CASSAIRSEAFF.

V usage is TRBV12-3 or TRBV12-4 and J usage is TRBJ1-1; perhaps TRBD1 as D (6 bases). This CDR3 has 13 residues. Trimming stripped 8 bases from V and 7 bases from J, with 17 bases between. The CDR3 sequence: CASELGARGEAFF. CDR3 bases: TGTGCCAGCGAATTGGGGGCGCGAGGTGAAGCTTTCTTT.

This clonotype was counted only a few times. J is TRBJ1-2 and V is TRBV7-9; D gene ambiguous. CDR1 is SEHNR, CDR2 FQNEAQ, per germline (reference sequence). This CDR3 comprises 13 residues. With 4 bases removed from V and 12 bases from J, the gap between germline ends came to 18 bases. The CDR3: CASSSTRDGFDTF. As DNA, the CDR3 is TGTGCCAGCAGCTCTACCCGAGACGGGTTTGACACCTTC.

This clonotype was counted only a few times. The chain couples TRBV7-2 to TRBJ2-1; 9 bases map to TRBD1. From germline, CDR1 is SGHTA and CDR2 FQGNSA. V lost 1 base, J lost 4 bases, and 5 bases stayed unmatched. The CDR3 covers 16 residues. CDR3 sequence (DNA): TGTGCCAGCAGCTTAGTCGGGGACAGGGCATACAATGAGCAGTTCTTC. Its translation is CASSLVGDRAYNEQFF.

This clonotype was seen a few times. This chain connects TRBV7-2 to TRBJ2-5; 11 bases map to TRBD2. J lost 2 bases, V lost 5 bases, and 7 bases had no gene match. Germline values: CDR1 SGHTA, CDR2 FQGNSA. The CDR3 extends over 16 amino acids. The CDR3 bases are TGTGCCAGCAGCCCGGCTCTAGCGGGGGGTCAAGAGACCCAGTACTTC. This translates into CASSPALAGGQETQYF.

This chain joins TRBV12-3 or TRBV12-4 and TRBJ2-5; perhaps TRBD1 as D (6 bases). The CDR3 covers 13 residues. The germline V and J ends were trimmed by 5 bases and 7 bases, with 14 bases remaining between them. CDR3 coding DNA: TGTGCCAGCAGTCCACGCACCAGGGGGACCCAGTACTTC. It codes for CASSPRTRGTQYF.

This chain joins TRBV7-2 and TRBJ1-4; a possible D gene is TRBD1 (6 bases). Germline CDR1 is SGHTA and CDR2 is FQGNSA. The CDR3 extends over 14 amino acids. Between the trimmed V and J ends, which lost 3 bases and 3 bases, there was a span of 8 bases. CDR3 residues: CASSFNRANEKLFF. The CDR3 nucleotides read TGTGCCAGCAGCTTCAACAGGGCTAATGAAAAACTGTTTTTT.